This T cell receptor beta chain was profiled in a study of T cell changes during pregnancy in multiple sclerosis. TCRdb's table, derived via immunoSEQ multiplex PCR, lists solely in-frame clones and lacks some. In the table there are more than 55,000 clones, approximately 94% of which are singletons. The germline V gene has CDR1 SGHRS and CDR2 YFSETQ. CDR3 size: 14 residues. V lost 5 bases and J lost 2; bases outside the gene matches: 2. The chain couples TRBV5-1 to TRBJ2-5; TRBD1 matches at 11 bases. Sequencing was performed on CD8+ T cells from peripheral blood mononuclear cells, taken after pregnancy. The sequence came from a female donor with multiple sclerosis, enrolled in a pregnancy study. The DNA of the CDR3 is TGCGCCAGCAGGGGACAGGGGGAGCAAGAGACCCAGTACTTC. Translation gives CASRGQGEQETQYF.